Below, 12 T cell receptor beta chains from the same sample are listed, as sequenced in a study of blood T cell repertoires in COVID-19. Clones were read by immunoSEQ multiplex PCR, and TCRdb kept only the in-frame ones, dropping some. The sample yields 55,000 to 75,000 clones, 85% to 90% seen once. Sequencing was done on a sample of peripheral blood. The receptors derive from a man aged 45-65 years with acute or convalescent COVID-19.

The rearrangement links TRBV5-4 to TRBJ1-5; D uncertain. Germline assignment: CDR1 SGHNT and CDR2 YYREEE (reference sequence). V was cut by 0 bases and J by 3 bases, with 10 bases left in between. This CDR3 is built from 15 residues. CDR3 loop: CASSLGGKSNQPQHF. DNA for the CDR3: TGTGCCAGCAGCTTGGGAGGTAAATCCAATCAGCCCCAGCATTTT.

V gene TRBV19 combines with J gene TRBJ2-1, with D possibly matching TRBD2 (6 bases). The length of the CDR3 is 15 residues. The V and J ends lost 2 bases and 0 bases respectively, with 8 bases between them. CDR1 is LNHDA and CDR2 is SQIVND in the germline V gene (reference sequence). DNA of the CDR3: TGTGCCAGTAGTATAACCGGGAGCTCCTACAATGAGCAGTTCTTC. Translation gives CASSITGSSYNEQFF.

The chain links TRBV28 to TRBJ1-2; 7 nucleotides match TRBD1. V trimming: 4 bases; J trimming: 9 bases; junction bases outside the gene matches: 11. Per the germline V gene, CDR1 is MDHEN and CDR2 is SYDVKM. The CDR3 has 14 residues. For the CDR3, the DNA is TGTGCCAGCAGTTCACCCGGGACAGCCTCAAGCTACACCTTC. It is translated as CASSSPGTASSYTF.

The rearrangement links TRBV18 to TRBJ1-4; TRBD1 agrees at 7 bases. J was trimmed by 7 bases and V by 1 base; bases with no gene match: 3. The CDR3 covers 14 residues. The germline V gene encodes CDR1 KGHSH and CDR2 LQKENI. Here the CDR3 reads CASSPRDRSEKLFF. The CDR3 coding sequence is TGTGCCAGCTCACCACGGGACAGATCTGAAAAACTGTTTTTT.

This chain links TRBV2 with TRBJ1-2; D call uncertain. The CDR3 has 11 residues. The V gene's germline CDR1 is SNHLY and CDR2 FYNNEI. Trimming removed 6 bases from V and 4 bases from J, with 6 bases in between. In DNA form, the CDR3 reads TGTGCCAGCAGGTTACTCTATGGCTACACCTTC. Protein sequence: CASRLLYGYTF.

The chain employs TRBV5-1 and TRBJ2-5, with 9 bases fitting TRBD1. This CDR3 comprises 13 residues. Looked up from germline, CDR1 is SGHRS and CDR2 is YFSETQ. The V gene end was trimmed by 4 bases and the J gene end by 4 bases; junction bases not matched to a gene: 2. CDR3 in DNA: TGCGCCAGCAGCCGGGGACAGGGAGAGACCCAGTACTTC. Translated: CASSRGQGETQYF.

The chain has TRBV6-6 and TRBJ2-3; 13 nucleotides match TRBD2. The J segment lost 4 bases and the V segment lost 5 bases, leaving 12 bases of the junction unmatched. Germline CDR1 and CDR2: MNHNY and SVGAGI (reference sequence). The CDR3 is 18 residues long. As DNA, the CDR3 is TGTGCCAGCAGTCACACTAGCGGGGGGGCCTCCGGCCCAGATACGCAGTATTTT. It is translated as CASSHTSGGASGPDTQYF.

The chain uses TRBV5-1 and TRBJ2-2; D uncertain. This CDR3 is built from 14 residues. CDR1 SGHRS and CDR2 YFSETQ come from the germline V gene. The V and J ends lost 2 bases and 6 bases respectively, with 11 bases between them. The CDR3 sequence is CASSFDMAAGELFF. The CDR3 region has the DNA TGCGCCAGCAGCTTCGACATGGCAGCCGGGGAGCTGTTTTTT.

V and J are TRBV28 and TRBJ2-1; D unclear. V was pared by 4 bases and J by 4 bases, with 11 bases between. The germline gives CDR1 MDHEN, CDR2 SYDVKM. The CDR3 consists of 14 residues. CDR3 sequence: CASSSPTDYNEQFF. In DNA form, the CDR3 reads TGTGCCAGCAGTTCACCGACTGATTACAATGAGCAGTTCTTC.

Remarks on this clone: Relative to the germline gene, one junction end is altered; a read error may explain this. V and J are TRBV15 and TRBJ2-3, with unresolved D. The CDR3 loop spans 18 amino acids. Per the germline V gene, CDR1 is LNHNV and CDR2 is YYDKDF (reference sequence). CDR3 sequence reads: CATGRDVLRPLGTDTQYF. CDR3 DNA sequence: TGTGCCACCGGCAGAGATGTATTGAGGCCCCTCGGCACAGATACGCAGTATTTT.

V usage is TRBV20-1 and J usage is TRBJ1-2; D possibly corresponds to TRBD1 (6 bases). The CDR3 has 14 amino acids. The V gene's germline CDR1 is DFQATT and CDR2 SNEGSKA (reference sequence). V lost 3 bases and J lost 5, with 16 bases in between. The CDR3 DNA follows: TGCAGTGCTAGTAGGGACACTGTAAGTTATGGCTACACCTTC. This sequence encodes CSASRDTVSYGYTF.

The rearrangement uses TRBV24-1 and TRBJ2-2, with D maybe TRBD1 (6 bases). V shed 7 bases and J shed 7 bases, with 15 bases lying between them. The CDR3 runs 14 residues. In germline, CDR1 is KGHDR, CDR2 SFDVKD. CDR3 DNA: TGTGCCACCAGCCAACAGGGTATGGGCGGGGAGCTGTTTTTT. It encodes CATSQQGMGGELFF.